Listed here are 31 T cell receptor beta chains from one sample, sequenced in a study of control samples from healthy donors and cancer patients. Clones were sequenced by immunoSEQ multiplex PCR, and TCRdb holds only the in-frame ones, with some missing. The sample shows approximately 94,000 clones, less than 90% of them seen only once. The specimen sequenced was blood. The receptors here all came from a woman aged 50 to 65 in good health.

V and J are TRBV11-2 and TRBJ1-1, with a weak D call TRBD1 (5 bases). The germline CDR1 and CDR2 sequences are SGHAT and FQNNGV. This CDR3 region has 15 residues. Deletions cut 1 base from V and 1 base from J, with 10 bases between. This CDR3 is CASSLGDFSNTEAFF. CDR3 DNA: TGTGCCAGCAGCTTAGGGGACTTTTCGAACACTGAAGCTTTCTTT.

In its sample, this clone was seen a few times. This sequence joins TRBV30 and TRBJ1-2, with TRBD1 as a possible D gene (5 bases). Trimming left V 0 bases short and J 2 bases short, with 13 bases between. The CDR3 runs to 15 residues. Germline CDR1 reads GTSNPN; CDR2 reads SVGIG (reference sequence). The DNA for the CDR3 is TGTGCCTGGAGTGTACTATCCAGGGAGAACTATGGCTACACCTTC. This translates into CAWSVLSRENYGYTF.

The chain carries TRBV7-8 and TRBJ1-5, with TRBD1 identical over 9 bases. CDR1 and CDR2 (germline): SGHVS, FQNEAQ. V lost 2 bases and J lost 8; bases outside the gene matches: 10. The CDR3 runs to 16 residues. CDR3 amino acids: CASSLPRTGVGEPQHF. CDR3 coding DNA: TGTGCCAGCAGCTTACCCCGGACAGGGGTCGGGGAGCCCCAGCATTTT.

The CDR3 DNA follows: TGTGCCAGCAACTCAGTTGGGCTTGAGCAGTTCTTC. This sequence encodes CASNSVGLEQFF. V and J are TRBV7-9 and TRBJ2-1, with D unclear. The CDR3 length is 12 residues. V lost 7 bases and J lost 9, with 13 bases in between. From germline, CDR1 is SEHNR and CDR2 FQNEAQ (reference sequence).

The genes are TRBV20-1 and TRBJ2-5; D remains unclear. Germline V gene data show CDR1 as DFQATT and CDR2 as SNEGSKA (reference sequence). V was clipped by 3 bases and J by 2 bases, with 4 bases between them. The CDR3 consists of 11 residues. This chain's CDR3 is CSASAQETQYF. In nucleotides, the CDR3 is TGCAGTGCTAGCGCACAAGAGACCCAGTACTTC.

V is TRBV4-3 and J is TRBJ1-1; possibly TRBD1 for D (6 bases). Germline V lookup: CDR1 LGHNA, CDR2 YSLEER. The CDR3 totals 16 residues. The ends were cut back, 0 bases at V and 5 bases at J, with 16 bases in the middle. The CDR3 sequence: CASSQDRGGLGTEAFF. CDR3 DNA sequence: TGCGCCAGCAGCCAAGATCGGGGGGGCTTGGGGACTGAAGCTTTCTTT.

The V call is TRBV5-8, the J call TRBJ2-7; D call uncertain. Germline values: CDR1 SGHTS, CDR2 YDEGEE. Trimming left V 1 base short and J 7 bases short, with 12 bases between. The CDR3 length is 13 residues. CDR3 protein: CASSLLGFGEQYF. CDR3 DNA: TGTGCCAGCAGCTTGTTAGGGTTCGGGGAGCAGTACTTC.

The chain is built from TRBV29-1 and TRBJ1-4; D gene ambiguous. The CDR3 is made up of 14 amino acids. Germline assignment: CDR1 SQVTM and CDR2 ANQGSEA. Trimming pared 5 bases from V and 3 bases from J, leaving 13 bases between. The CDR3 sequence is CSVSRNRPNEKLFF. The CDR3 DNA reads as TGCAGCGTTTCAAGAAACAGACCTAATGAAAAACTGTTTTTT.

The chain couples TRBV6-1 to TRBJ1-2; 7 bases match TRBD1. Trimming removed 2 bases from V and 4 bases from J; junction bases left unmatched: 7. The CDR3 spans 15 residues. The V gene's germline CDR1 is MNHNS and CDR2 SASEGT. The CDR3 coding sequence is TGTGCCAGCAGTGAAACCCTGGGACAGCTCTATGGCTACACCTTC. Translating it yields CASSETLGQLYGYTF.

By sample share, this clone is medium-sized. The V gene is TRBV15, the J gene TRBJ2-5, with TRBD1 matching over 7 bases. The CDR3 has 14 residues. With V trimmed by 5 bases and J by 3 bases, 6 bases remained unmatched. Germline V gene sequence: CDR1 LNHNV, CDR2 YYDKDF (reference sequence). The CDR3 is CATSDRQGEETQYF. DNA of the CDR3: TGTGCCACCAGCGACCGACAGGGCGAAGAGACCCAGTACTTC.

The chain joins TRBV12-5 to TRBJ2-5, with TRBD2 as a possible D gene (5 bases). V lost 0 bases to trimming and J lost 6 bases, with 8 bases between them. The CDR3 loop spans 13 amino acids. Germline values: CDR1 LGHNT, CDR2 FRNRAP. In DNA, the CDR3 is TGTGCTAGTGGTTTGGTATGGGAGAAGACCCAGTACTTC. It is translated as CASGLVWEKTQYF.

The chain joins TRBV5-1 to TRBJ2-5; D not certain. Germline CDR1 is SGHRS and CDR2 is YFSETQ. V was pared by 0 bases and J by 3 bases, with 9 bases between. CDR3 length equals 14 residues. CDR3 DNA sequence: TGCGCCAGCAGCTTGGGTTTGGGAAAAGAGACCCAGTACTTC. It is translated as CASSLGLGKETQYF. Together with reference TRBV5-1 and TRBJ2-5, the CDR3 gives the full variable domain: KAGVTQTPRYLIKTRGQQVTLSCSPISGHRSVSWYQQTPGQGLQFLFEYFSETQRNKGNFPGRFSGRQFSNSRSEMNVSTLELGDSALYLCASSLGLGKETQYFGPGTRLLVL.

The V gene is TRBV14, the J gene TRBJ1-2, with 7 bases lining up with TRBD1. CDR3 length: 15 amino acids. With 0 bases clipped from V and 4 bases from J, the junction kept 5 bases outside the gene matches. The germline V gene encodes CDR1 SGHDN and CDR2 FVKESK. CDR3 sequence (DNA): TGTGCCAGCAGCCAAGATTGGGACAGTTTCTATGGCTACACCTTC. Encoded protein: CASSQDWDSFYGYTF. Looking up the rest from reference TRBV14 and TRBJ1-2 gives the full variable domain: EAGVTQFPSHSVIEKGQTVTLRCDPISGHDNLYWYRRVMGKEIKFLLHFVKESKQDESGMPNNRFLAERTGGTYSTLKVQPAELEDSGVYFCASSQDWDSFYGYTFGSGTRLTVV.

The genes are TRBV4-1 and TRBJ1-1; D is perhaps TRBD1 (5 bases). Germline V gene sequence: CDR1 MGHRA, CDR2 YSYEKL. The length of the CDR3 is 13 residues. The V end was cut by 1 base, the J end by 6 bases, with 9 bases between. Written as DNA, the CDR3 is TGCGCCAGCAGCCAAGTGCAGGGCCCTGAAGCTTTCTTT. Translating gives CASSQVQGPEAFF.

This clone was seen a single time. The J gene is TRBJ2-5, the V gene TRBV7-7; 7 bases line up with TRBD1. Germline CDR1 and CDR2: SSHAT and FNYEAQ (reference sequence). The V segment lost 5 bases and the J segment 2 bases; nucleotides outside the gene matches: 23. This CDR3 has 20 amino acids. CDR3 nucleotide sequence: TGTGCCAGCAGCCCTCGCGTCGGAAACTTCGGGACAGACCTACAAGAGACCCAGTACTTC. Translated: CASSPRVGNFGTDLQETQYF.

V usage is TRBV12-3 or TRBV12-4 and J usage is TRBJ1-6, with a weak D call TRBD1 (5 bases). The CDR3 runs to 13 residues. Trimming removed 3 bases from V and 9 bases from J, with 9 bases in between. CDR3 amino acids: CASSLGVGSPLHF. In nucleotides, the CDR3 is TGTGCCAGCAGTTTGGGGGTGGGTTCACCCCTCCACTTT.

This chain links TRBV3-1 (or the pseudogene TRBV3-2) with TRBJ2-5; unclear D gene. Germline V gives CDR1 LGHDT, CDR2 YNNKEL (reference sequence). The length of the CDR3 is 12 residues. Between the trimmed V and J ends, which lost 4 bases and 5 bases, there was a span of 8 bases. For the CDR3, the DNA is TGTGCCAGCAGCCCGTATATGGAGACCCAGTACTTC. It specifies CASSPYMETQYF.

The chain is built from TRBV29-1 and TRBJ1-2; 7 nucleotides match TRBD1. This CDR3 is built from 15 residues. The germline gives CDR1 SQVTM, CDR2 ANQGSEA. V was pared by 7 bases and J by 5 bases, with 16 bases of the junction left unmatched. DNA for the CDR3: TGCAGCGCGGACATCCGAGACAGGGATCGGTATGGCTACACCTTC. Protein sequence: CSADIRDRDRYGYTF. Variable domain in full (rest from reference TRBV29-1 and TRBJ1-2): SAVISQKPSRDICQRGTSLTIQCQVDSQVTMMFWYRQQPGQSLTLIATANQGSEATYESGFVIDKFPISRPNLTFSTLTVSNMSPEDSSIYLCSADIRDRDRYGYTFGSGTRLTVV.

This clone was recorded many times. The chain has TRBV19 and TRBJ1-5; 9 bases align to TRBD1. Trimming at V came to 4 bases and at J to 9 bases, leaving 10 bases not matched to a gene. Germline V CDR1 and CDR2: LNHDA, SQIVND (reference sequence). The CDR3 covers 15 residues. DNA of the CDR3: TGTGCCAGTAGTACCAACTACGGGACAGGGAGGCCCCAGCATTTT. This gives the protein CASSTNYGTGRPQHF.

The chain carries TRBV6-4 and TRBJ1-2, with D possibly being TRBD1 (5 bases). The ends were cut back, 2 bases at V and 6 bases at J, with 10 bases in the middle. This CDR3 comprises 13 residues. Germline V CDR1 and CDR2: MRHNA, SNTAGT. CDR3 in DNA: TGTGCCAGCAGTGACAGGGGCGCGGATGGCTACACCTTC. It encodes CASSDRGADGYTF.

The V and J genes are TRBV11-3 and TRBJ2-7; D is unresolved. Trimming left V 5 bases short and J 6 bases short, with 11 bases between. Germline V CDR1 and CDR2: SGHNT, YENEEA. This CDR3 is 12 amino acids long. This CDR3 is CASSPTEPEQYV. The CDR3, as DNA: TGTGCCAGCAGCCCCACGGAGCCCGAGCAGTACGTC.

This clone showed up just a few times. The V and J genes are TRBV9 and TRBJ2-2; D gene unclear. The germline CDR1 and CDR2 sequences are SGDLS and YYNGEE. The CDR3 runs to 15 residues. V was clipped by 2 bases and J by 2 bases, with 10 bases between them. The DNA for the CDR3 is TGTGCCAGCAGCGTGCACATAACAAACACCGGGGAGCTGTTTTTT. Its translation: CASSVHITNTGELFF.

J is TRBJ1-1 and V is TRBV7-8; D is unresolved. V lost 3 bases to trimming and J lost 4 bases, with 12 bases between them. Germline loops: CDR1 SGHVS, CDR2 FQNEAQ. The CDR3 loop spans 14 amino acids. CDR3 sequence (DNA): TGTGCCAGCAGCTTTTTGGAGCGATTCACTGAAGCTTTCTTT. Translating gives CASSFLERFTEAFF.

This chain connects TRBV5-5 to TRBJ2-1; 7 bases match TRBD2. The CDR3 extends over 17 amino acids. V shed 2 bases, J shed 0 bases, and the junction held 8 bases outside the gene matches. Germline CDR1 is SGHKS and CDR2 is YYEKEE (reference sequence). The CDR3 loop reads CASSFWAGVTSYNEQFF. The CDR3 coding sequence is TGTGCCAGCAGCTTTTGGGCGGGAGTAACCTCCTACAATGAGCAGTTCTTC.

This chain joins TRBV6-6 and TRBJ2-3; D may correspond to TRBD1 or TRBD2 (6 bases each). Trimming left V 7 bases short and J 3 bases short, with 14 bases between. Germline CDR1 reads MNHNY; CDR2 reads SVGAGI (reference sequence). The CDR3 consists of 14 residues. CDR3 DNA: TGTGCCAGCACCCCCCCGGGGGCAACAGATACGCAGTATTTT. Its translation: CASTPPGATDTQYF.

The CDR3 DNA reads TGTGCCAGCAGTCCCTCGTGGACAGGCGTCAGCTACAATGAGCAGTTCTTC. The encoded protein is CASSPSWTGVSYNEQFF. The chain uses TRBV6-7 and TRBJ2-1; 7 bases are a match to TRBD1. TRBV6-7 is flagged as an ORF with uncertain function. J gave up 3 bases and V 5 bases, and 13 bases lay outside the gene matches. The CDR3 extends over 17 amino acids.

This clone was counted once. V gene TRBV27 combines with J gene TRBJ1-2; TRBD1 matches 7 bases. From germline, CDR1 is MNHEY and CDR2 SMNVEV (reference sequence). Trimming took 6 bases from V and 3 from J; bases not matched to a gene: 16. This CDR3 region has 17 residues. The CDR3 loop reads CASSPSLGGQQYYGYTF. In DNA form, the CDR3 reads TGTGCCAGCAGCCCAAGCCTCGGGGGACAGCAATACTATGGCTACACCTTC.

The J gene is TRBJ1-1, the V gene TRBV5-1; D not certain. Germline lookup yields CDR1 SGHRS and CDR2 YFSETQ. V dropped 2 bases and J dropped 2 bases, with 1 base sitting between them. CDR3 size: 11 residues. DNA of the CDR3: TGCGCCAGCAGCTTTAACACTGAAGCTTTCTTT. Its protein product is CASSFNTEAFF.

The genes are TRBV9 and TRBJ1-6, with D possibly being TRBD1 (6 bases). The germline V gene encodes CDR1 SGDLS and CDR2 YYNGEE. The CDR3 contains 14 residues. V gave up 3 bases and J gave up 10 bases, with 14 bases separating them. CDR3 in amino acids: CASSGGSRGSPLHF. The CDR3 nucleotides are TGTGCCAGCAGCGGCGGGTCGAGGGGGTCACCCCTCCACTTT.

This clone was detected once. DNA for the CDR3: TGCGCCAGCAGCACTCGGACAGGGCAGTTACGGTATGGCTACACCTTC. The encoded protein is CASSTRTGQLRYGYTF. The chain joins TRBV5-1 to TRBJ1-2, with 8 bases that match TRBD1. J was trimmed by 5 bases and V by 4 bases; bases with no gene match: 13. This CDR3 is built from 16 residues. Germline values: CDR1 SGHRS, CDR2 YFSETQ.

This rearrangement joins TRBV10-1 to TRBJ2-7; D is uncertain. This CDR3 has 13 residues. Trimming removed 2 bases at V and 3 bases at J, with 8 bases between. CDR1 is WNHNN and CDR2 is SYGVQD in the germline V gene (reference sequence). As DNA, the CDR3 is TGCGCCAGCAGTGAGCTCTCCAGCTACGAGCAGTACTTC. It specifies CASSELSSYEQYF.